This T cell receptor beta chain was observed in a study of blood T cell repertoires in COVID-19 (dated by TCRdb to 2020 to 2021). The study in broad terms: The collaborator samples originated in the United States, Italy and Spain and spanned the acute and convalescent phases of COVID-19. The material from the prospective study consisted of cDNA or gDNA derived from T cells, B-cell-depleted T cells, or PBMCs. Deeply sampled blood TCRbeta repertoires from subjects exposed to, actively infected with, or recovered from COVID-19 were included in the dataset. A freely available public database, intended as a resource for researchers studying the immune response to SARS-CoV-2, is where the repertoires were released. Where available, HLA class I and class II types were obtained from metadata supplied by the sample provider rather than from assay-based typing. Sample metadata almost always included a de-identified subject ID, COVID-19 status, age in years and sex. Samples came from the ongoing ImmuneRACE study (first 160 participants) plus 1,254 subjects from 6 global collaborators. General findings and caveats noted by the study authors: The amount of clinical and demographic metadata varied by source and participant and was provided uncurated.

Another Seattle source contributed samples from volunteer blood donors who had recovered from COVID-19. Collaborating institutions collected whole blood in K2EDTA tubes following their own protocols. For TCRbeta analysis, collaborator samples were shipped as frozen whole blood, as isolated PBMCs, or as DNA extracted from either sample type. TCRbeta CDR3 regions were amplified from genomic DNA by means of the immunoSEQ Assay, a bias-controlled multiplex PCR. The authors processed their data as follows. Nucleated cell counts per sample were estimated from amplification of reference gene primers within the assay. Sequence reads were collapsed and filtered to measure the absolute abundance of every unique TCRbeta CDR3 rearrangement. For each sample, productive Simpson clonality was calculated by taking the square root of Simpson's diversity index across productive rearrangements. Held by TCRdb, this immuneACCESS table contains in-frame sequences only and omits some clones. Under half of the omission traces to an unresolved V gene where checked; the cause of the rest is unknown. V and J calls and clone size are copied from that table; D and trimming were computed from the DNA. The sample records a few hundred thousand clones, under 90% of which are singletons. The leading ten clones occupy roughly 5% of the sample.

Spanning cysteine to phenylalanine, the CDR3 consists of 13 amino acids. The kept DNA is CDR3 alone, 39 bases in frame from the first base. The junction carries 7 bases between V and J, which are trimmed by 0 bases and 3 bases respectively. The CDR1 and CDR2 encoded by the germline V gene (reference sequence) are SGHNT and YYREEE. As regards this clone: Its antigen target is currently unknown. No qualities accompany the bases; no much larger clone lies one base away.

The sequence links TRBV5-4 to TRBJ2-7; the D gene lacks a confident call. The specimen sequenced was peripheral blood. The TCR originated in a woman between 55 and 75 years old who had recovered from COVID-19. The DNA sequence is TGTGCCAGCAGCTTGGAGGCAGGCTACGAGCAGTACTTC. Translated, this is CASSLEAGYEQYF.